This T cell receptor (beta chain) appears in the sequencing data of a study of Graves' ophthalmopathy and Graves' hyperthyroidism. RNA transcripts yielded amplified TCR beta CDR3 regions. After a first-round RT-PCR with HTBI primers, a second-round multiplex PCR was run. Each CDR3 protein is one row after TCRdb ran MiXCR on the multiplex PCR reads. The table records roughly 700,000 distinct CDR3 sequences, roughly two fifths of them present only once. CDR1 MGHDK and CDR2 SYGVNS come from the germline V gene. The CDR3 consists of 15 residues. V was trimmed by 6 bases and J by 4 bases, leaving 18 bases between them. Findings and limits, study-wide: In blood appeared most of the expanded thyroid clonotypes whose frequency exceeded 0.001.

For donors with ophthalmopathy, the disease showed moderate-to-severe activity, reached CAS ≥3 and NOSPECS ≥4, and had lasted under 3 months. Diagnoses were established from clinical symptoms, serum thyroxine, TRAb, thyroid ultrasound and orbital computed tomography. A volume of approximately 10 ml of fresh peripheral blood supplied the PBMCs. To note about this clonotype: Its cognate antigen is unknown.

This receptor was obtained from an adult man with Graves' ophthalmopathy. The chain combines TRBV25-1 with TRBJ2-5; D is perhaps TRBD1 or TRBD2 (5 bases each). Sequencing input: peripheral blood. CDR3 in DNA: TGTGCCAGCAGCTTAATAGCCGGGACGGCAGAGACCCAGTACTTC. Protein product: CASSLIAGTAETQYF.